Following are 11 T cell receptor beta chains from one sample sequenced in a study of T-cell memory formation after mild COVID-19 (dated by TCRdb to the early 2020s). The library was prepared using 5' RACE. The listed sequencing device is Illumina NovaSeq 6000. The raw public reads went through TCRdb reprocessing: fastp at Q25, MiXCR clone calling, in-frame beta chains kept. Rows matching on CDR3 protein sequence are summarized as one entry with the most common DNA and genes. The sample table holds some 410,000 distinct CDR3 sequences, of which about 25% were seen once. The ten most abundant clones make up less than 15% of the sample. Sequences were obtained from PBMCs or a T cell subset sorted from them (not recorded which). The receptor set was obtained from an adult woman who had mild COVID-19 (a few samples of this study predate the infection). The sample titles of this study are shuffled in the database, so cell type and time point are left out; the donor was told from shared clones.

CDR3 DNA: TGTGCCTCGTCGGCGGGAGGAGAGACCCAGTACTTC. Translated: CASSAGGETQYF. The chain uses TRBV12-3 or TRBV12-4 and TRBJ2-5, with 8 positions matching TRBD2. The CDR3 length is 12 residues. V shed 11 bases and J 4 bases; nucleotides not matched to a gene: 6.

The V gene is TRBV7-2, the J gene TRBJ2-7; a weak D match, TRBD2 (6 bases). Germline CDR1 and CDR2: SGHTA and FQGNSA. This CDR3 is 14 amino acids long. With 5 bases removed from V and 7 bases from J, the gap between germline ends came to 18 bases. Written as DNA, the CDR3 is TGTGCCAGCAGCCTCATAGCGGAGCTGGGGGAGCAGTACTTC. Residues: CASSLIAELGEQYF.

This clonotype was observed at least ten times. DNA of the CDR3: TGTGCCAGCGGGGGGACACTGCCAGATACGCAGTATTTT. Its translation: CASGGTLPDTQYF. The chain combines TRBV12-3 or TRBV12-4 with TRBJ2-3; D may be TRBD1 or TRBD2 (6 bases each). The CDR3 covers 13 residues. Trimming left V 8 bases short and J 4 bases short, with 13 bases between.

This clonotype was counted only a few times. The chain carries TRBV7-9 and TRBJ1-1; TRBD1 agrees at 9 bases. This CDR3 spans 16 amino acids. Germline lookup yields CDR1 SEHNR and CDR2 FQNEAQ (reference sequence). Trimming cost V 4 bases and J 4 bases; bases outside gene matches: 10. The CDR3 nucleotides read TGTGCCAGCAGCTCGAAGGGACAGGGTATGGTCACTGAAGCTTTCTTT. Amino acid sequence: CASSSKGQGMVTEAFF. The complete variable domain, with remaining parts taken from reference TRBV7-9 and TRBJ1-1, reads DTGVSQNPRHKITKRGQNVTFRCDPISEHNRLYWYRQTLGQGPEFLTYFQNEAQLEKSRLLSDRFSAERPKGSFSTLEIQRTEQGDSAMYLCASSSKGQGMVTEAFFGQGTRLTVV.

This chain links TRBV5-1 with TRBJ1-1; D not resolved. The V end was cut by 0 bases, the J end by 3 bases, with 18 bases between. CDR3 length equals 17 residues. Germline CDR1 reads SGHRS; CDR2 reads YFSETQ. CDR3 sequence: CASSLADWQPRYTEAFF. The CDR3 DNA reads TGCGCCAGCAGCTTGGCAGATTGGCAGCCAAGGTACACTGAAGCTTTCTTT. The full variable domain, with the rest looked up from reference TRBV5-1 and TRBJ1-1, is KAGVTQTPRYLIKTRGQQVTLSCSPISGHRSVSWYQQTPGQGLQFLFEYFSETQRNKGNFPGRFSGRQFSNSRSEMNVSTLELGDSALYLCASSLADWQPRYTEAFFGQGTRLTVV.

CDR3 DNA: TGTGCCAGCAGCCTACAGGGTTCCTTGAACACTGAAGCTTTCTTT. Translated: CASSLQGSLNTEAFF. The gene calls are TRBV11-3 and TRBJ1-1; D may be TRBD1 (6 bases). CDR1 SGHNT and CDR2 YENEEA come from the germline V gene. V lost 5 bases and J lost 0, with 13 bases in between. CDR3 size: 15 residues. The full variable domain, in which reference TRBV11-3 and TRBJ1-1 provide the parts outside the CDR3, is EAGVVQSPRYKIIEKKQPVAFWCNPISGHNTLYWYLQNLGQGPELLIRYENEEAVDDSQLPKDRFSAERLKGVDSTLKIQPAELGDSAVYLCASSLQGSLNTEAFFGQGTRLTVV.

This chain joins TRBV20-1 and TRBJ2-1, with 8 bases lining up with TRBD2. After removal of 2 bases from V and 0 bases from J, the junction contained 3 bases not matched to a gene. The CDR3 contains 15 residues. In germline, CDR1 is DFQATT, CDR2 SNEGSKA (reference sequence). CDR3 in DNA: TGCAGTGCTAGAAAGCGGGGGAGCTCCTACAATGAGCAGTTCTTC. It codes for CSARKRGSSYNEQFF.

In this sample, this clonotype turned up a few times. The CDR3 here is CASIRDRAYEQYF. DNA for the CDR3: TGTGCCAGCATTCGGGACAGGGCCTACGAGCAGTACTTC. The chain links TRBV9 to TRBJ2-7, with 9 bases matching TRBD1. The CDR3 totals 13 residues. Germline V gene sequence: CDR1 SGDLS, CDR2 YYNGEE. V gave up 6 bases and J gave up 2 bases; unmatched junction bases: 3.

The CDR3 region is CSARDEGRDYEQYF. The CDR3 bases are TGCAGTGCTAGAGATGAGGGCAGGGACTACGAGCAGTACTTC. V and J are TRBV20-1 and TRBJ2-7; perhaps D is TRBD1 or TRBD2 (5 bases each). The germline gives CDR1 DFQATT, CDR2 SNEGSKA (reference sequence). The CDR3 contains 14 residues. Trimming removed 0 bases at V and 3 bases at J, with 12 bases between.

The chain uses TRBV30 and TRBJ1-5; perhaps TRBD1 as D (6 bases). V gave up 3 bases and J gave up 6 bases, with 12 bases separating them. Germline V CDR1 and CDR2: GTSNPN, SVGIG (reference sequence). The CDR3 covers 13 residues. The CDR3 DNA is TGTGCCTGGAGCCGGGGGCTCGGTCAGCCCCAGCATTTT. It encodes CAWSRGLGQPQHF.

This clonotype occurred a few times. The chain uses TRBV6-2 or TRBV6-3 and TRBJ1-2; D not resolved. This CDR3 has 14 amino acids. Germline loops: CDR1 MNHEY, CDR2 SVGEGT. Trimming took 2 bases from V and 0 from J, leaving 7 bases between them. CDR3: CASSYESSNYGYTF. The DNA of the CDR3 is TGTGCCAGCAGTTACGAGTCATCTAACTATGGCTACACCTTC.